This T cell receptor (beta chain) was sequenced during a study of identifying expanded T cells in peripheral blood. Whole-study results and caveats: Two-week clone count variance significantly increased as total template count grew. Over approximately two and four weeks, about 15 and 18 clones changed, versus roughly 1.2 between replicates.

Repertoires were generated with immunoSEQ multiplex PCR, while TCRdb's copy carries only in-frame clones and drops some. The table has some 81,000 clones, just under 85% seen once. To note about this clone: Its antigen is currently unknown.

Healthy donors had no documented immune events, such as infections, while sampled. Trimming removed 3 bases at V and 7 bases at J, with 9 bases between. Germline V gives CDR1 LNHDA, CDR2 SQIVND (reference sequence). This CDR3 spans 12 amino acids. The specimen sequenced was blood. J is TRBJ1-1 and V is TRBV19; D remains unclear. The sequence was obtained from a person aged 18 to 70 in good health. CDR3 in DNA: TGTGCCAGTAGTATCGGTTGGAATGAAGCTTTCTTT. It encodes CASSIGWNEAFF.